These 18 T cell receptor beta chains share one sample of origin, sequenced in a study. From the 5' RACE reads, TCRdb called clonotypes with MiXCR, one entry per CDR3 protein. This repertoire shows roughly 56,000 distinct CDR3 sequences, approximately 31% found once; its top ten account for 2% to 2.5%. The sequenced sample consisted of tumor-infiltrating naive CD4+ T cells sorted from the breast tumor. Subset given: naive CD4+ T cells, CD4+CD45RA+CD25-. The receptors stem from a female donor with breast cancer.

The chain couples TRBV7-3 to TRBJ2-2, with a tentative D call TRBD1 (6 bases). Germline lookup yields CDR1 SGHTA and CDR2 FQGTGA. The CDR3 runs to 18 residues. Deletions cut 3 bases from V and 0 bases from J, with 17 bases between. The CDR3 loop is CASSLQPMGAANTGELFF. The CDR3 nucleotides read TGTGCCAGCAGCTTGCAACCCATGGGGGCTGCGAACACCGGGGAGCTGTTTTTT.

This sequence joins TRBV7-9 and TRBJ1-2; D possibly corresponds to TRBD1 (5 bases). This CDR3 is 14 amino acids long. CDR1 is SEHNR and CDR2 is FQNEAQ in the germline V gene (reference sequence). V was pared by 5 bases and J by 7 bases, with 17 bases between. CDR3 protein: CASSPTLVGLGYTF. CDR3 nucleotide sequence: TGTGCCAGCAGCCCCACACTAGTGGGGCTTGGCTACACCTTC. The entire variable domain, with the rest obtained from reference TRBV7-9 and TRBJ1-2, is as follows: DTGVSQNPRHKITKRGQNVTFRCDPISEHNRLYWYRQTLGQGPEFLTYFQNEAQLEKSRLLSDRFSAERPKGSFSTLEIQRTEQGDSAMYLCASSPTLVGLGYTFGSGTRLTVV.

This clonotype appeared a few times. V usage is TRBV25-1 and J usage is TRBJ1-2; D perhaps matches TRBD1 (5 bases). This CDR3 is built from 13 residues. Germline CDR1 reads MGHDK; CDR2 reads SYGVNS. V shed 6 bases and J shed 7 bases, with 15 bases lying between them. The CDR3 reads CASRQTATGGYTF. The CDR3 nucleotides read TGTGCCAGCAGACAGACCGCTACAGGTGGCTACACCTTC.

This clonotype was detected a few times. J is TRBJ2-4 and V is TRBV7-2; D ambiguous. The CDR3 has 16 amino acids. Per germline, CDR1 SGHTA and CDR2 FQGNSA. V lost 1 base to trimming and J lost 0 bases, with 10 bases between them. The DNA for the CDR3 is TGTGCCAGCAGCTTAGGAAGGGCTATAGCCAAAAACATTCAGTACTTC. Translating it yields CASSLGRAIAKNIQYF.

This clonotype was counted only a few times. The chain couples TRBV6-1 to TRBJ1-5; TRBD1 aligns across 8 bases. The CDR3 consists of 15 residues. J was trimmed by 5 bases and V by 6 bases; bases with no gene match: 9. Germline V gives CDR1 MNHNS, CDR2 SASEGT. CDR3 DNA: TGTGCCAGCAGCCCTGGGACAGGACCCGATCAGCCCCAGCATTTT. Translation: CASSPGTGPDQPQHF.

Comment on this clonotype: The junction does not match germline at one end; this may be a read error. The chain is built from TRBV7-6 and TRBJ2-5, with D perhaps matching TRBD2 (5 bases). The CDR3 is 15 residues long. The germline V gene has CDR1 SGHVS and CDR2 FNYEAQ. CDR3 residues: CASSLGTARVEIQYF. The CDR3 region has the DNA TGTGCCAGCAGCTTAGGGACTGCCCGCGTGGAGATCCAGTACTTC.

The chain has TRBV3-1 and TRBJ2-2; no firm D call. Deletions cut 4 bases from V and 5 bases from J, with 11 bases between. Germline-derived CDR1 and CDR2 are LGHDT and YNNKEL (reference sequence). CDR3 size: 14 residues. CDR3 in amino acids: CASSPHPRTGELFF. CDR3 in DNA: TGTGCCAGCAGCCCGCACCCCAGAACCGGGGAGCTGTTTTTT.

The V gene is TRBV7-2, the J gene TRBJ2-5; D is undetermined. The CDR3 spans 13 residues. Trimming stripped 6 bases from V and 5 bases from J, with 13 bases between. CDR1 and CDR2 (germline): SGHTA, FQGNSA. The CDR3, as DNA: TGTGCCAGCAGTCCCGGAGACCTGGAGACCCAGTACTTC. The encoded protein is CASSPGDLETQYF.

The chain has TRBV2 and TRBJ2-3; 7 positions match TRBD2. J lost 5 bases, V lost 7 bases, and 9 bases had no gene match. Per the germline V gene, CDR1 is SNHLY and CDR2 is FYNNEI. The CDR3 is 14 residues long. The CDR3 nucleotides read TGTGCCAGCAAAGTGGCGGGAGCAGGAGATACGCAGTATTTT. Translation: CASKVAGAGDTQYF.

The V and J genes are TRBV7-3 and TRBJ2-1; D may be TRBD2 (6 bases). This CDR3 comprises 14 residues. Trimming removed 5 bases at V and 3 bases at J, with 11 bases between. CDR1 SGHTA and CDR2 FQGTGA come from the germline V gene. CDR3 in DNA: TGTGCCAGCAGCACACCGGGACTCTACAATGAGCAGTTCTTC. The encoded protein is CASSTPGLYNEQFF.

The sample holds many counts of this clonotype. The chain recombines TRBV6-1 with TRBJ1-1; possible D gene TRBD1, 6 bases. There are 13 residues in the CDR3. V gave up 2 bases and J gave up 11 bases, with 15 bases separating them. The V gene's germline CDR1 is MNHNS and CDR2 SASEGT. For the CDR3, the DNA is TGTGCCAGCAGTGAAAATATAGCAGGGGCCGCTTTCTTT. Its translation is CASSENIAGAAFF.

The chain recombines TRBV6-5 with TRBJ1-1, with D perhaps TRBD1 (5 bases). Germline CDR1 MNHEY, CDR2 SVGAGI. This CDR3 region has 15 residues. Trimming pared 7 bases from V and 5 bases from J, leaving 20 bases between. CDR3 bases: TGTGCCAGCACCACCTCCCCAGGGATAGCGACTGAAGCTTTCTTT. This codes for CASTTSPGIATEAFF.

This clonotype occurred many times. This rearrangement joins TRBV20-1 to TRBJ1-1, with no clear D. This CDR3 has 11 residues. V was pared by 5 bases and J by 5 bases, with 9 bases between. Germline assignment: CDR1 DFQATT and CDR2 SNEGSKA (reference sequence). Here the CDR3 DNA reads TGCAGTGCTTGGACTCGGACTGAAGCTTTCTTT. This gives the protein CSAWTRTEAFF.

This clonotype was seen a handful of times. This sequence joins TRBV7-6 and TRBJ1-2; 7 nucleotides match TRBD1. The V gene's germline CDR1 is SGHVS and CDR2 FNYEAQ. This CDR3 has 14 amino acids. Trimming cost V 2 bases and J 7 bases; bases outside gene matches: 7. DNA of the CDR3: TGTGCCAGCAGCTTATTTGAGGGGGCGGGTGGCTACACCTTC. It specifies CASSLFEGAGGYTF.

In DNA form, the CDR3 reads TGTGCCTGGAGTGGGGGCTACAATGAGCAGTTCTTC. Its translation: CAWSGGYNEQFF. This chain joins TRBV30 and TRBJ2-1, with D unclear. The CDR3 is made up of 12 amino acids. Looked up from germline, CDR1 is GTSNPN and CDR2 is SVGIG (reference sequence). The V and J ends lost 1 base and 3 bases respectively, with 4 bases between them.

This clonotype has just a few counts. The chain has TRBV25-1 and TRBJ2-3; 9 positions match TRBD1. V was clipped by 2 bases and J by 6 bases; unmatched bases: 6. The CDR3 covers 15 residues. The germline CDR1 and CDR2 sequences are MGHDK and SYGVNS. The CDR3 protein is CASSETQGAKDTQYF. The CDR3 DNA reads TGTGCCAGCAGTGAAACACAGGGGGCGAAGGATACGCAGTATTTT.

J is TRBJ2-1 and V is TRBV6-2 or TRBV6-3; TRBD1 aligns across 7 bases. This CDR3 has 12 residues. Germline lookup yields CDR1 MNHEY and CDR2 SVGEGT. Trimming took 5 bases from V and 15 from J; bases not matched to a gene: 10. The CDR3, as DNA: TGTGCCAGCAGTCCGACAGGGACGAGGGGGTTCTTC. It yields the protein CASSPTGTRGFF.

V usage is TRBV5-1 and J usage is TRBJ2-4; tentatively, D is TRBD1 (5 bases). There are 14 residues in the CDR3. Between the trimmed V and J ends, which lost 0 bases and 6 bases, there was a span of 10 bases. Germline CDR1 SGHRS, CDR2 YFSETQ. The CDR3 reads CASSLEGALNIQYF. CDR3 coding DNA: TGCGCCAGCAGCTTGGAAGGGGCTCTAAACATTCAGTACTTC.